This T cell receptor beta chain appears in the sequencing data of a study of T cell repertoires in cytomegalovirus infection. Study results and caveats: The response measured ex vivo was dominated by TCR beta clonotypes (HLA-C-restricted and CMV-specific).

V lost 0 bases and J lost 0, with 11 bases in between. The germline V gene has CDR1 SGDLS and CDR2 YYNGEE. The CDR3 sequence is 16 residues long. TCRdb reprocessed the reads via MiXCR and lists one record per CDR3 protein. The sample has about 890,000 distinct CDR3 sequences; 31% are singletons. In its sample, this clonotype was seen a few times. Its antigen is not known. The V call is TRBV9, the J call TRBJ2-3, with TRBD2 as a possible D gene (6 bases). The sequence was collected from a human donor in good health (CMV status not recorded). Some clones in this sample may be carry-over from other donors' samples. The material was cultured CD8+ T cells from PBMCs, obtained from culture after CMV antigen stimulation. For the CDR3, the DNA is TGTGCCAGCAGCGTAGTTCGCGGGGCGAGCACAGATACGCAGTATTTT. Its translation: CASSVVRGASTDTQYF.